Listed here is a single T cell receptor (beta chain). The data stem from a study of shared clonotypes between healthy human individuals. The table came from immunoSEQ multiplex PCR; TCRdb's copy has only in-frame clones and leaves some out. The sample lists about 1,800,000 clones; 85% to 95% were seen once. The V end lost 8 bases, the J end lost 3 bases, and 16 bases lay between the germline ends. Germline V gene lookup returns CDR1 SEHNR and CDR2 FQNEAQ (reference sequence). This CDR3 is built from 14 residues. In the naive CD8 group, cells lacked CD45RO and were positively selected for CCR7, so terminally differentiated effector memory CD45RA+ cells were left out. The study drew its donors from healthy HIV-negative adults without recent acute infections or vaccinations.

The rearrangement joins TRBV7-9 to TRBJ1-2; perhaps TRBD1 as D (6 bases). The sequence came from a man between 18 and 29 years old in good health. The material sequenced was naive CD8+ T cells sorted from blood. The DNA for the CDR3 is TGTGCCAGCGGGGAAACAGGGAAGTACTATGGCTACACCTTC. It translates to CASGETGKYYGYTF. Together with reference TRBV7-9 and TRBJ1-2, the CDR3 gives the full variable domain: DTGVSQNPRHKITKRGQNVTFRCDPISEHNRLYWYRQTLGQGPEFLTYFQNEAQLEKSRLLSDRFSAERPKGSFSTLEIQRTEQGDSAMYLCASGETGKYYGYTFGSGTRLTVV.